This T cell receptor beta chain comes out of a study of human T cells and chemical hapten exposure. Whole-study findings and limits: PT1 expanded TCR numbers tracked positively with patch test score.

Time point meaning: pre-sensitization, week 0. Treatment reported: therapeutic diphenylcyclopropenone sensitization with weekly scalp DPC. At least ten counts were recorded for this clonotype. The antigen is not known. From germline, CDR1 is MNHEY and CDR2 SVGEGT. The CDR3 has 15 residues. V lost 6 bases, J lost 4 bases, and 16 bases lay in between. TCRdb called the RACE reads again in MiXCR, with one record for every CDR3 protein. The sample includes some 300,000 distinct CDR3 sequences, 5.5% of them seen just once. The sequence came from a woman aged 18-30 years with alopecia areata. Some clones in this sample may be carry-over from other donors' samples. Sequences were derived from whole blood, sampled in connection with sensitization to the hapten diphenylcyclopropenone (DPC). V and J are TRBV6-2 or TRBV6-3 and TRBJ1-5; perhaps TRBD1 as D (5 bases). CDR3 amino acids: CASRDGGLGNQPQHF. DNA for the CDR3: TGTGCCAGCAGGGACGGGGGGTTAGGGAATCAGCCCCAGCATTTT.